This T cell receptor (beta chain) was identified in a study of breast tumors, draining lymph nodes, adjacent tissues. Breast cancer patients provided tissue from their axillary draining lymph nodes. Germline V CDR1 and CDR2: DFQATT, SNEGSKA (reference sequence). This CDR3 region has 15 residues. V gave up 3 bases and J gave up 1 base; unmatched junction bases: 7. This clonotype was counted at least ten times. Its antigen is undetermined. MiXCR, applied by TCRdb to the multiplex PCR reads, yields one record per CDR3 protein. The table lists 270,000 or so distinct CDR3 sequences, 30% of them singletons. Notes on the study in general: Luminal-like breast cancer showed significantly greater tumor-nontumor repertoire similarity than basal-like breast cancer did. Data fit most tumor T cells coming from lymph node, expanding in tumor. Tumor T cell lymph node origin was a supported hypothesis, not proven. Tumor TCR diversity was below lymph nodes but above nontumor tissue.

This clonotype originated in a female donor with breast cancer. Some clones in this sample may be carry-over from other donors' samples. The material sequenced was axillary lymph node tissue. V gene TRBV20-1 combines with J gene TRBJ2-7; the match to TRBD1 covers 9 bases. The CDR3 DNA reads as TGCAGTGCTAGTCCCCGGACAGGGGATTCCTACGAGCAGTACTTC. Translating gives CSASPRTGDSYEQYF.